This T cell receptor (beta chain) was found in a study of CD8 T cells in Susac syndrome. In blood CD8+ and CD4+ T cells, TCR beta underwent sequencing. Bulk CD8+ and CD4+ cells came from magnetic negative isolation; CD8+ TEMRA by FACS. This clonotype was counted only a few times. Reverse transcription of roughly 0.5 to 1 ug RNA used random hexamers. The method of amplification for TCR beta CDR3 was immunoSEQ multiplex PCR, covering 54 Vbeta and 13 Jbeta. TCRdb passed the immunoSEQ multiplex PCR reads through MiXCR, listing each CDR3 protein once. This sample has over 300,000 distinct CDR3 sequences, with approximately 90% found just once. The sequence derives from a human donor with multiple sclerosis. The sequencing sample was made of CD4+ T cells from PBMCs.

The CDR3 bases are TGTGCCACTAGGGGGGGCAGCTCCTACAATGAGCAGTTCTTC. Its translation is CATRGGSSYNEQFF. J is TRBJ2-1 and V is TRBV19, with D perhaps matching TRBD2 (7 bases). The CDR3 runs 14 residues. Germline V gene sequence: CDR1 LNHDA, CDR2 SQIVND (reference sequence). The ends were cut back, 10 bases at V and 0 bases at J, with 13 bases in the middle.